This TCR beta chain was identified during a study of T cell repertoires in cytomegalovirus infection. For the study at large: Matching HLA type, along with CMV infection, was indicated by public TCR beta signatures. Findings and caveats of the study: In two of eight donors, the top clonotype was HLA-C-restricted CMV-specific. The study identified carriers of CMV plus the relevant HLA from cumulative public TCR beta family frequency.

CDR1 is SNHLY and CDR2 is FYNNEI in the germline V gene. CDR3 size: 13 residues. V gave up 7 bases and J gave up 8 bases, with 15 bases separating them. TCRdb redid the calling of the reads with MiXCR, one entry per CDR3 protein. The table lists approximately 990,000 distinct CDR3 sequences, 31% of them singletons. Notes on this clonotype: The antigen remains undetermined.

This TCR was recovered from a human donor in good health (CMV status not recorded). Some clones in this sample may be carry-over from other donors' samples. Source: cultured CD8+ T cells from PBMCs, taken from culture after CMV antigen stimulation. V gene TRBV2 combines with J gene TRBJ2-1; D might be TRBD2 (6 bases). The CDR3 DNA follows: TGTGCCAGCAACCGGGGGACTTATTATGAGCAGTTCTTC. This translates into CASNRGTYYEQFF.